A single TCR beta chain is shown here with its context. What it binds is not known. This entry is derived from a study of T cells in localized non-small cell lung cancer. Study results and caveats: Paired adjacent lung recovered a median approximately 62 of the top 100 tumor clones. T cell clonality was highest in uninvolved adjacent lung, above tumor. Heterogeneity stays possible, as sequencing covered only one tumor region. Elevated circulating T cell density in blood was associated with longer overall survival.

Method: immunoSEQ multiplex PCR; TCRdb's copy keeps in-frame clones and lacks some. The sample contains about 55,000 clones, approximately 83% of which appear only once. V lost 2 bases to trimming and J lost 0 bases, with 17 bases between them. The germline CDR1 and CDR2 sequences are SGHAT and FQNNGV. The CDR3 extends over 18 amino acids. The starting material was peripheral blood mononuclear cells, obtained before any cancer treatment. The chain joins TRBV11-2 to TRBJ2-1, with a tentative D call TRBD1 (6 bases). The source of this sequence is a man aged 40 to 69 with stage III lung adenocarcinoma. The CDR3 coding sequence is TGTGCCAGCAGCTTAAGTCGGTGGGACACAAGCTCCTACAATGAGCAGTTCTTC. This gives the protein CASSLSRWDTSSYNEQFF.